This TCR beta chain was captured in a study of T cell responses to AZD1222 COVID-19 vaccine (dated by TCRdb to 2020 to 2022). Broadly, across the study: AZD1222 recipients given second doses at about 4 weeks or at about 12 weeks were pooled, since spike-specific TCR depth and breadth were not found to differ between the two schedules. A total of under 250 trial participants underwent TCR sequencing, of whom nearly 210 had received two doses of AZD1222 and 26 had received two doses of the MenACWY control vaccine. Trial participants were enrolled by age into 18-55, 56-69 and 70-plus year subgroups, with roughly 160, 29 and 62 TCR-sequenced participants respectively. The investigation overall reported the following: Conclusions about previously exposed vaccinees are limited because only six or seven AZD1222 recipients were SARS-CoV-2 seropositive at baseline. Because no day 14 peak-response samples were available, repertoires were characterized only after the peak T cell response. In the small 56-69-year group, the increase in depth fell short of significance, most likely because of low power. Most participants were white British and females outnumbered males, and the authors suggested that clonal diversity may have been underestimated. After two AZD1222 doses, both the breadth and the depth of spike-specific TCRs were significantly higher than at day 0 and than in MenACWY recipients. Reportedly, almost half of the unique spike-specific TCRs recognized epitopes lying outside the regions that are mutated in the B.1.351 and B.1.1.7 variants. The whole spike protein was spanned by vaccine-associated CD4 TCRs, and dominant responses were seen in regions 160-218 and 743-854.

The germline ends are 4 bases apart after V is trimmed by 0 bases and J by 5 bases. From the germline V gene, CDR1 is LGHNT and CDR2 is FRNRAP. The CDR3 numbers 13 residues from cysteine through phenylalanine. Only the CDR3 region is kept as DNA, spanning 39 bases read in frame from base 1. A word on this clone: What antigen it recognizes has not been identified. Base quality data are lacking; no much larger clone is found one base away.

This specimen's time point label, interpreted: baseline before first vaccination. Vaccinee samples were obtained from the UK trials COV001 and COV002, which included a single-blind randomized controlled phase 2/3 trial of AZD1222 (ChAdOx1 nCoV-19) in healthy adults. Trial participant PBMC samples were collected at day 0 and day 28 after the second dose for TCRbeta chain sequencing. The CDR3 regions of human TCRbeta chains were analyzed by immunosequencing. In the authors' own workflow: TCRs in the repertoires were matched against a reference library of SARS-CoV-2-specific TCRs that had been generated with the MIRA antigen-specificity platform. Breadth was defined as the fraction of unique TCRs that were SARS-CoV-2-associated, and depth was defined as the fraction of total T cells that were SARS-CoV-2-associated. Using the MIRA data, every spike-specific TCR was mapped to the spike region that the TCR reacted to and assigned to either a CD4 or a CD8 class. Log10-transformed breadth and depth values were compared by one-way ANOVA with Sidak's multiple comparisons tests. TCRdb re-hosts the immuneACCESS table, in-frame sequences only. Its copies lack some clones; in the studies checked, an unresolved V gene accounts for under half of them, and the cause for the rest is not known. That table gives V, J and clone size, and the DNA gave D and trimming. For this sample there are 100,000 to 120,000 clones; roughly 92% appear just once. In total, the top ten clones hold roughly 7% of the sample.

The V and J genes are TRBV12-5 and TRBJ2-2; the D gene remains uncertain. Sequencing was performed on peripheral blood, taken on day 0 of AZD1222 vaccination. The origin of this receptor is an adult in good health. The nucleotide sequence reads TGTGCTAGTGGTTTGGTACGGACCGGGGAGCTGTTTTTT. Its amino acids are CASGLVRTGELFF.